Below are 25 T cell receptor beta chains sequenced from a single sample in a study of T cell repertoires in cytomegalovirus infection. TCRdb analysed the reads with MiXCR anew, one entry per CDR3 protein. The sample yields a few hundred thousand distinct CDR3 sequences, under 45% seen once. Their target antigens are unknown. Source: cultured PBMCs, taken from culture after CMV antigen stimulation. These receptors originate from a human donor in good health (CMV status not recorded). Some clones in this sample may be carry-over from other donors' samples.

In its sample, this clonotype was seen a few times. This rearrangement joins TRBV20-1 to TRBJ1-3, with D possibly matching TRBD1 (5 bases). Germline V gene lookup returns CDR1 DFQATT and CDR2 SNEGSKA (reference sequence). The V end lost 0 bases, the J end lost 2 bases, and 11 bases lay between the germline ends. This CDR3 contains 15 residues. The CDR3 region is CSAREAGRAGNTIYF. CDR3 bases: TGCAGTGCTAGAGAAGCAGGGCGCGCTGGAAACACCATATATTTT.

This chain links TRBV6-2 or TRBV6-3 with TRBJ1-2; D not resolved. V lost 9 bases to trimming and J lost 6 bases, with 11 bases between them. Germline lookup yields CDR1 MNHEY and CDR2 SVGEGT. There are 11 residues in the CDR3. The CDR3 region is CASREGHGYTF. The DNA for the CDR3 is TGTGCCAGTCGGGAGGGTCATGGCTACACCTTC.

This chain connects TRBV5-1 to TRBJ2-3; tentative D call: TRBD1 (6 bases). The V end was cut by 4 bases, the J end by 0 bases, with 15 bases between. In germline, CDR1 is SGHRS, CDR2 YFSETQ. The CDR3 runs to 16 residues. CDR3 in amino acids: CASSRTAPTSTDTQYF. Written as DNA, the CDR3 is TGCGCCAGCAGCAGGACAGCACCTACTAGCACAGATACGCAGTATTTT.

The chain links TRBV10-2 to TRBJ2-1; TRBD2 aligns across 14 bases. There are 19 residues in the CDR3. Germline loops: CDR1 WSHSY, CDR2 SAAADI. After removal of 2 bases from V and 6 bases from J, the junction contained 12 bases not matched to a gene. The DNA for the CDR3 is TGCGCCAGCAGTGAGCCGGGACTAGCGGGAGCCGGTGAAGGCAATGAGCAGTTCTTC. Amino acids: CASSEPGLAGAGEGNEQFF.

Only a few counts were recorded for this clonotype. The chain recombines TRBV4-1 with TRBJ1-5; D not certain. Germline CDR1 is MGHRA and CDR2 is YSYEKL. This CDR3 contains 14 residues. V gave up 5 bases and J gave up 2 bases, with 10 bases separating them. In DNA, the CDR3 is TGCGCCAGCAGCGAGGGATTGGGCAATCAGCCCCAGCATTTT. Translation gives CASSEGLGNQPQHF.

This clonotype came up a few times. The CDR3 sequence: CASSWGANVLTF. The CDR3 nucleotides read TGTGCCAGCAGTTGGGGGGCCAACGTCCTGACTTTC. The gene calls are TRBV6-6 and TRBJ2-6; D unclear. Trimming left V 4 bases short and J 4 bases short, with 2 bases between. The CDR3 is made up of 12 amino acids. Germline loops: CDR1 MNHNY, CDR2 SVGAGI (reference sequence).

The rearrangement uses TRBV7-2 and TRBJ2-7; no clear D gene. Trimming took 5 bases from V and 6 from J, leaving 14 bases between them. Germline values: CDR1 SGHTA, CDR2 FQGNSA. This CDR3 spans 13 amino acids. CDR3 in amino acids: CASSPWTGLEQYF. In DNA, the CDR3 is TGTGCCAGCAGCCCCTGGACCGGGCTCGAGCAGTACTTC.

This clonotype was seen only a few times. The CDR3 coding sequence is TGCGCCAGCAGCCAAGATTGGGGGGGACGGAGCACAGATACGCAGTATTTT. It specifies CASSQDWGGRSTDTQYF. The genes are TRBV4-3 and TRBJ2-3; TRBD2 agrees at 7 bases. The V segment lost 0 bases and the J segment 0 bases; nucleotides outside the gene matches: 6. This CDR3 region has 17 residues. Germline assignment: CDR1 LGHNA and CDR2 YSLEER.

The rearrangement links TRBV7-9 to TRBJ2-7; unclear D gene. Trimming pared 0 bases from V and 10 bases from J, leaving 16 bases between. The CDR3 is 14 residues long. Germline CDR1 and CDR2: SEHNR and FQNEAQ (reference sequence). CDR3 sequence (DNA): TGTGCCAGCAGCTTAGCACAAAATCAACCGTCCCAGTACTTC. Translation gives CASSLAQNQPSQYF.

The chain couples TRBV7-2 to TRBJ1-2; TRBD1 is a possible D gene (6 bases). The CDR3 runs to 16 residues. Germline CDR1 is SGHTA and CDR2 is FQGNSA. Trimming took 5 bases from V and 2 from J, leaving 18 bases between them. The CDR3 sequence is CASSLEAARGNYGYTF. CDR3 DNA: TGTGCCAGCAGCCTAGAAGCTGCCAGGGGCAACTATGGCTACACCTTC.

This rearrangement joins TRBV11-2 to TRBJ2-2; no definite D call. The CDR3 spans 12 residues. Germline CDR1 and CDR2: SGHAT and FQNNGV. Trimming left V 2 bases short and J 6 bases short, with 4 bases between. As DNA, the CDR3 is TGTGCCAGCAGCTTACCGTCCGGGGAGCTGTTTTTT. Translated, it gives CASSLPSGELFF.

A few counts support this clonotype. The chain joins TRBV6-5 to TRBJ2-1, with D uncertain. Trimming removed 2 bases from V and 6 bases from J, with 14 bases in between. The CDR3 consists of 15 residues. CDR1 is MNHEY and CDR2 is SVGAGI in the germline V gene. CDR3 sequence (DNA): TGTGCCAGCAGTTACGACATTCAAAAGGGCAATGAGCAGTTCTTC. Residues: CASSYDIQKGNEQFF.

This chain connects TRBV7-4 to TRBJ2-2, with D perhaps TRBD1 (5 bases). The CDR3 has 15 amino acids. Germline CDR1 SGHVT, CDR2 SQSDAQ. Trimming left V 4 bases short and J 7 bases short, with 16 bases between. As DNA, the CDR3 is TGTGCCAGCAGCTCTAGATTATTCCAGGGCGGGGAGCTGTTTTTT. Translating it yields CASSSRLFQGGELFF.

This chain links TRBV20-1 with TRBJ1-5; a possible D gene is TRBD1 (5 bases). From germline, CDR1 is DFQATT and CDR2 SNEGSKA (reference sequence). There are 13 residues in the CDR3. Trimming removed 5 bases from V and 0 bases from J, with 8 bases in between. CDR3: CSAVGASNQPQHF. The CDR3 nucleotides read TGCAGTGCTGTAGGGGCTAGCAATCAGCCCCAGCATTTT.

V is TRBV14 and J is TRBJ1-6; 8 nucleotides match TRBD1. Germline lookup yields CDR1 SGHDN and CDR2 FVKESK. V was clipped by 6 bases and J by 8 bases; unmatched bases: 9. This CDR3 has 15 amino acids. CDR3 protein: CASRFGQGFHSPLHF. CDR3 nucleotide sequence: TGTGCCAGCAGGTTCGGACAGGGTTTTCATTCACCCCTCCACTTT.

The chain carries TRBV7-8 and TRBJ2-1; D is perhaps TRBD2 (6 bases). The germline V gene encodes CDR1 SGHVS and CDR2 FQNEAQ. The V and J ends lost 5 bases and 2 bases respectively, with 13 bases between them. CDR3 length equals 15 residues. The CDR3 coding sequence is TGTGCCAGCAGCAAAACTCGGGGGACCTACAATGAGCAGTTCTTC. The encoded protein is CASSKTRGTYNEQFF.

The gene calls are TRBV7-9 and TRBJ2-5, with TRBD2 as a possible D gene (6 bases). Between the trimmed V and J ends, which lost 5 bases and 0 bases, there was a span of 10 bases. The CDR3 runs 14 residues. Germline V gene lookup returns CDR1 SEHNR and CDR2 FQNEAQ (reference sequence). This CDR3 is CASSMSGYQETQYF. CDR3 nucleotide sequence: TGTGCCAGCAGCATGAGCGGGTACCAAGAGACCCAGTACTTC.

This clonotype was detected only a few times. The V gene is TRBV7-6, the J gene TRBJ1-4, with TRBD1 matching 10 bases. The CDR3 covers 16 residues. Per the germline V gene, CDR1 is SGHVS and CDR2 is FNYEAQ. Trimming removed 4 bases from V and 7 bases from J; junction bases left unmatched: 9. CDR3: CASSSVKGQGFEKLFF. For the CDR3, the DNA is TGTGCCAGCAGCTCGGTAAAGGGACAGGGGTTTGAAAAACTGTTTTTT.

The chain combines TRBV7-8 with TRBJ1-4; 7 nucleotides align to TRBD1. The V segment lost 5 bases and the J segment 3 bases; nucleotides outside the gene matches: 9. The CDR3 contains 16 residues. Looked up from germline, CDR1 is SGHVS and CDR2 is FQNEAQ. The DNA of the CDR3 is TGTGCCAGCAGCCCGCAGGGGGGCCCGTCTAATGAAAAACTGTTTTTT. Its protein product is CASSPQGGPSNEKLFF. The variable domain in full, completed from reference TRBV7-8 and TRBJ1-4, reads GAGVSQSPRYKVAKRGQDVALRCDPISGHVSLFWYQQALGQGPEFLTYFQNEAQLDKSGLPSDRFFAERPEGSVSTLKIQRTQQEDSAVYLCASSPQGGPSNEKLFFGSGTQLSVL.

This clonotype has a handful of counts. The DNA of the CDR3 is TGTGCCAGTTCACTCGTACCTCCCGGACAGTTAGATCTATCTGGGGCCAACGTCCTGACTTTC. It encodes CASSLVPPGQLDLSGANVLTF. The rearrangement links TRBV28 to TRBJ2-6, with D maybe TRBD1 (6 bases). Trimming left V 9 bases short and J 1 base short, with 31 bases between. CDR3 size: 21 residues. CDR1 is MDHEN, CDR2 SYDVKM, per germline.

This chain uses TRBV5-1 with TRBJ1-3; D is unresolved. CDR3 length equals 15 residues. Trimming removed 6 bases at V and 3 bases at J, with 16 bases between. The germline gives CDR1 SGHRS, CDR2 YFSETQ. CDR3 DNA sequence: TGCGCCAGCAAAAGATCTAGAGGATTTGGAAACACCATATATTTT. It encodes CASKRSRGFGNTIYF.

The CDR3 DNA reads TGCGCCAGCAGCCAAGATCGGGGACAGGACTACACCGGGGAGCTGTTTTTT. Protein sequence: CASSQDRGQDYTGELFF. This chain uses TRBV4-3 with TRBJ2-2; the match to TRBD1 covers 8 bases. CDR1 and CDR2 from the germline V gene are LGHNA and YSLEER. V lost 0 bases and J lost 3; bases outside the gene matches: 6. The CDR3 is made up of 17 amino acids.

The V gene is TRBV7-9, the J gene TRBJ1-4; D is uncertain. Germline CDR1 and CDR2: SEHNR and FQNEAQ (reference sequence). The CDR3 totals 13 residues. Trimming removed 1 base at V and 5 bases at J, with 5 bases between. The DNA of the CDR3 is TGTGCCAGCAGCTTAGAACAAAATGAAAAACTGTTTTTT. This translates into CASSLEQNEKLFF.

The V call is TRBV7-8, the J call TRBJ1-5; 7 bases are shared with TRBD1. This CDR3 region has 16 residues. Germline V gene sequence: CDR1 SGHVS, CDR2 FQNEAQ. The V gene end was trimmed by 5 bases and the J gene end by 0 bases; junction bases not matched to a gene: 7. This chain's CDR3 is CASSLGTDYSNQPQHF. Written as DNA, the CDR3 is TGTGCCAGCAGCCTGGGGACAGATTATAGCAATCAGCCCCAGCATTTT.

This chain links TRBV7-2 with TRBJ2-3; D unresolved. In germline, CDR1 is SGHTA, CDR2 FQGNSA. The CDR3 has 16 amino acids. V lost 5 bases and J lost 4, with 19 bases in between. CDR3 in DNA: TGTGCCAGCAGCCCCGACGGGCTTTCTCGGGCAGATACGCAGTATTTT. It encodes CASSPDGLSRADTQYF.